This TCR beta chain was sequenced in a study of pediatric ulcerative colitis (dated by TCRdb to between 2017 and 2020). For the wider study: Pancolitis was present in several ulcerative colitis patients and left-sided colitis in two, and histology consistent with ulcerative colitis was found in all of these patients. From nine newly diagnosed, treatment-naive pediatric ulcerative colitis patients and a few non-IBD control children, paired blood and rectal samples were collected. Using the Pediatric Ulcerative Colitis Activity Index, two patients were classed as having mild disease, several as having moderate disease and three as having acute severe colitis.

Through the immunoSEQ TRB Survey service, multiplex V and J primers were used to amplify rearranged CDR3 beta regions from genomic DNA. To keep sequencing depth the same across samples, survey-level depth of up to 500,000 reads per sample was applied. Libraries were purified and pooled, and sequencing was performed on Illumina technology. The study's own analysis went as follows. immunoSEQ online tools were used for productive clonality, sample overlap, pairwise scatters, CDR3 beta length, V/D/J gene usage and productiveness. Calculated diversity was defined as the number of unique rearrangements divided by total templates, multiplied by 100, and Shannon and Simpson indices were computed as well. Principal component analysis was performed on Z-score normalized data with the R prcomp function and the ggbiplot package. Morisita's index was used to quantify the clonal overlap between blood and rectum within each subject. This is the immuneACCESS table as TCRdb keeps it, with only in-frame sequences that have V and J called. A part of the clones is gone; compared with another copy, unresolved V genes explain less than half, and the rest is unexplained. That table gives V, J and clone size, and the DNA gave D and trimming. The sample table holds 64,000 or so clones, of which around 80% were seen once. Clones ranked in the top ten supply roughly 5.4% of the sample.

To note about this clone: There is no known antigen for this receptor. The record has no base qualities; no much larger clone is one base away.

Ulcerative colitis patients had received no immunosuppressive medication before the diagnostic colonoscopy. Blood was sampled at the time of the colonoscopy. The Wizard kit (Promega) was used to extract genomic DNA from the blood and intestinal samples. Study-level results and caveats: The healthy control group was small, consisting of only four individuals. Features of the rectal repertoire distinguished controls, mild-moderate colitis patients and acute severe colitis patients, and in acute severe colitis, rectal diversity was reduced because of clonal expansions. Because the repertoires came from total lymphocyte DNA, rare subsets such as regulatory T cells may have patterns that are not reflected. Significantly higher autologous blood-rectal clonal overlap was found in ulcerative colitis patients than in controls, which suggested increased T cell trafficking to inflamed tissue. For technical reasons, substantially fewer templates were yielded by the blood samples of a couple of patients, and these blood samples were excluded from blood-rectal overlap analysis. A couple of rectal CDR3 clonotypes turned up in every ulcerative colitis patient but in none of the controls.

CDR1 and CDR2, per the germline V gene (reference sequence), are MNHEY and SMNVEV. Trimming removed 5 bases from V and 0 bases from J, leaving 20 bases between the germline ends. From the cysteine up to the phenylalanine, the CDR3 has a length of 17 residues. Only the CDR3 DNA stays, 51 bases, in frame from base 1. Material for sequencing was blood. The chain is made from TRBV27 and TRBJ2-7, with no D gene named confidently. The TCR comes from a boy younger than 18 with moderate ulcerative colitis. The CDR3 in this case is CASSQHSEIWSSYEQYF. The DNA sequence reads TGTGCCAGCAGTCAACACTCAGAGATATGGAGCTCCTACGAGCAGTACTTC.